A selection of T cell receptor beta chains follows, all from one sample in a study of cytomegalovirus exposure and HLA in healthy donors. The assay was immunoSEQ multiplex PCR, and TCRdb's table has in-frame clones only and misses some. The sample has 150,000 or so clones, 70% to 80% seen once; the top ten hold 0.6% to 0.95%. The sequenced sample was PBMCs. The source of these receptors is a female donor in good health and CMV-seronegative. Each CDR3 is given with its conserved first and last residue. The D gene is left open where the match is weak. A row's size may be missing; if present it is once, few, many or a size class.

size	V	D	J	DNA	CDR3
-	TRBV7-2	-	TRBJ2-5	TGTGCCAGCAGCCGAGGTGCGGGGGCGTACCAAGAGACCCAGTACTTC	CASSRGAGAYQETQYF
-	TRBV12-5	-	TRBJ2-1	TGTGCTAGTGGTTCACTCAATGAGCAGTTCTTC	CASGSLNEQFF
-	TRBV25-1	-	TRBJ2-1	TGTGCCAGCAGTGAAAGTAAGGGATTTTCTGTAGCGTATGAGCAGTTCTTC	CASSESKGFSVAYEQFF
-	TRBV27	-	TRBJ2-7	TGTGCCACCTCAAGGGGGTGGGAGCAGTACTTC	CATSRGWEQYF
-	TRBV13	-	TRBJ2-1	TGTGCCAGCAGCTTCCGGGCGACAGACCGCTACAATGAGCAGTTCTTC	CASSFRATDRYNEQFF
-	TRBV18	-	TRBJ2-7	TGTGCCAGCTCACCGCGGGACGGGGCCTACGAGCAGTACTTC	CASSPRDGAYEQYF
-	TRBV6-1	-	TRBJ2-3	TGTGCCAGCAGTGACTACAGGTCCCAAGATACGCAGTATTTT	CASSDYRSQDTQYF
-	TRBV7-9	-	TRBJ2-5	TGTGCCAGCAGCCCTCGGGAAGGAGAGACCCAGTACTTC	CASSPREGETQYF
-	TRBV7-3	TRBD2	TRBJ2-7	TGTGCCAGCAGCTTATCTCCGGGACTAACCTACGAGCAGTACTTC	CASSLSPGLTYEQYF
-	TRBV27	-	TRBJ1-2	TGTGCCAGCAGTTTCGGGACATCCCCCGAGGGCTACACCTTC	CASSFGTSPEGYTF
-	TRBV7-9	-	TRBJ1-6	TGTGCCAGCAGCTTAGTGAGGGGAGGACAAGGGGGGGATAATTCACCCCTCCACTTT	CASSLVRGGQGGDNSPLHF
few	TRBV2	TRBD2	TRBJ2-1	TGTGCCAGCAGTGGGACTAGGACGTACAATGAGCAGTTCTTC	CASSGTRTYNEQFF
few	TRBV7-9	-	TRBJ1-1	TGTGCCAGCAGCCTACAGGGTGAAAAAACTGAAGCTTTCTTT	CASSLQGEKTEAFF
once	TRBV7-3	-	TRBJ2-3	TGTGCCAGCAGTCCCCAGGGGATAAGCACAGATACGCAGTATTTT	CASSPQGISTDTQYF
-	TRBV7-6	-	TRBJ2-7	TGTGCCAGCAGCCCGTCGTTCCGGACTAAGGTCTACGAGCAGTACTTC	CASSPSFRTKVYEQYF
-	TRBV5-4	-	TRBJ1-6	TGTGCCAGCAGCTTGGTCGTGGCAGGAATTAATTCACCCCCCCACTTT	CASSLVVAGINSPPHF